One and the same sample provided the 17 T cell receptor beta chains below, sequenced in a study of early T cells in non-severe SARS-CoV-2 infection listed by TCRdb under 2021. Receptors were amplified or captured by 5' RACE. The listed sequencing device is NextSeq 500. TCRdb's own reprocessing of the public reads used fastp at Q25 and MiXCR and kept productive beta chains. Every CDR3 protein is listed once, alongside the most common genes and DNA of its rows. Here the sample has about 27,000 distinct CDR3 sequences; about 2.7% occur a single time. Together, the top ten hold 0.7% to 0.9% of the sample. The sequenced sample consisted of whole blood. These receptors were collected from an adult who was a healthcare worker with PCR-confirmed SARS-CoV-2 infection or an uninfected control (not recorded which).

This clonotype has a count of ten or more. The rearrangement links TRBV19 to TRBJ2-7; TRBD1 agrees at 9 bases. V was pared by 5 bases and J by 0 bases, with 5 bases of the junction left unmatched. Germline loops: CDR1 LNHDA, CDR2 SQIVND (reference sequence). This CDR3 is 15 amino acids long. CDR3 DNA sequence: TGTGCCAGTAGTCCAGGACAGGGGAACTCCTACGAGCAGTACGTC. This sequence encodes CASSPGQGNSYEQYV.

This clonotype was picked up many times. The chain employs TRBV7-6 and TRBJ2-1, with D possibly TRBD1 on 7 matching bases. There are 16 residues in the CDR3. Germline V gene sequence: CDR1 SGHVS, CDR2 FNYEAQ. V shed 2 bases and J shed 4 bases, with 15 bases lying between them. The CDR3 DNA reads as TGTGCCAGCAGCTTAAACCGCGGGACAGCGTACAATGAGCAGTTCTTC. Translating it yields CASSLNRGTAYNEQFF.

This clonotype was recorded many times. This chain connects TRBV5-1 to TRBJ1-5, with D hard to call. Germline values: CDR1 SGHRS, CDR2 YFSETQ. The CDR3 runs 14 residues. Between the trimmed V and J ends, which lost 0 bases and 0 bases, there was a span of 4 bases. CDR3 nucleotide sequence: TGCGCCAGCAGCTTGGGGGGTAGCAATCAGCCCCAGCATTTT. Translated: CASSLGGSNQPQHF.

This clonotype was seen ten or more times. The gene calls are TRBV5-4 and TRBJ2-1, with 7 bases that match TRBD2. V trimming: 7 bases; J trimming: 0 bases; junction bases outside the gene matches: 10. From germline, CDR1 is SGHNT and CDR2 YYREEE (reference sequence). This CDR3 is 16 amino acids long. The CDR3 spells CASAPTGGGSYNEQFF. CDR3 sequence (DNA): TGTGCCAGCGCCCCAACGGGCGGGGGCTCCTACAATGAGCAGTTCTTC.

This clonotype was recorded many times. The genes are TRBV11-2 and TRBJ1-2, with 8 bases identical to TRBD1. This CDR3 has 14 amino acids. J was trimmed by 0 bases and V by 4 bases; bases with no gene match: 1. Looked up from germline, CDR1 is SGHAT and CDR2 is FQNNGV. The CDR3 here is CASSSRGPNYGYTF. The DNA for the CDR3 is TGTGCCAGCAGCTCCAGGGGGCCTAACTATGGCTACACCTTC.

The sample holds a few counts of this clonotype. The chain recombines TRBV20-1 with TRBJ2-7; 10 bases fit TRBD1. CDR1 DFQATT and CDR2 SNEGSKA come from the germline V gene (reference sequence). V lost 3 bases and J lost 6; bases outside the gene matches: 5. The CDR3 consists of 13 residues. The CDR3 sequence is CSASPGQGTEQYV. The CDR3 DNA reads TGCAGTGCTAGCCCGGGACAGGGGACCGAGCAGTACGTC.

The sample holds many counts of this clonotype. The junction does not match germline at one end; this may be a read error. V gene TRBV5-6 combines with J gene TRBJ1-6, with D possibly TRBD1 on 6 matching bases. Germline CDR1 SGHDT, CDR2 YYEEEE. The CDR3 extends over 14 amino acids. The CDR3 region has the DNA TGTGCCAGCAGCCGCAGGGGTAATAATTCACCCCTCCACTTC. It encodes CASSRRGNNSPLHF.

This clonotype was counted at least ten times. V is TRBV4-1 and J is TRBJ1-4; D not certain. The CDR3 runs 18 residues. Per the germline V gene, CDR1 is MGHRA and CDR2 is YSYEKL. V was shortened by 0 bases and J by 0 bases, with 14 bases between the two germline ends. In DNA form, the CDR3 reads TGCGCCAGCAGCCAAGATTGGCGGCGTCAAACAACTAATGAAAAACTGTTTTTT. Protein: CASSQDWRRQTTNEKLFF.

This clonotype was picked up many times. CDR3 coding DNA: TGCGCCAGCAGCACCGGGGTAGCGGGGCGACTAGCGAACACCGGGGAGCTGTTTTTT. Translated, it gives CASSTGVAGRLANTGELFF. The chain is built from TRBV5-1 and TRBJ2-2; 8 nucleotides match TRBD2. V shed 4 bases and J 0 bases; nucleotides not matched to a gene: 14. This CDR3 has 19 residues. Germline V gene data show CDR1 as SGHRS and CDR2 as YFSETQ. The full variable domain, with the rest looked up from reference TRBV5-1 and TRBJ2-2, is KAGVTQTPRYLIKTRGQQVTLSCSPISGHRSVSWYQQTPGQGLQFLFEYFSETQRNKGNFPGRFSGRQFSNSRSEMNVSTLELGDSALYLCASSTGVAGRLANTGELFFGEGSRLTVL.

This clonotype was recorded many times. This chain uses TRBV20-1 with TRBJ1-5, with TRBD1 identical over 8 bases. V trimming: 3 bases; J trimming: 2 bases; junction bases outside the gene matches: 18. This CDR3 has 19 residues. Germline V gene data show CDR1 as DFQATT and CDR2 as SNEGSKA (reference sequence). Here the CDR3 reads CSASSRRDRMFSGNQPQHF. CDR3 coding DNA: TGCAGTGCTAGCAGTCGACGGGACAGGATGTTTTCGGGCAATCAGCCCCAGCATTTT.

This clonotype has a count of ten or more. The CDR3 loop reads CASSLALGTSNEQFF. DNA of the CDR3: TGTGCCAGCAGCTTAGCACTTGGGACGTCGAATGAGCAGTTCTTC. This chain uses TRBV7-2 with TRBJ2-1, with D perhaps TRBD1 or TRBD2 (5 bases each). V was shortened by 0 bases and J by 7 bases, with 13 bases between the two germline ends. The V gene's germline CDR1 is SGHTA and CDR2 FQGNSA. The CDR3 totals 15 residues. Variable domain in full (rest from reference TRBV7-2 and TRBJ2-1): GAGVSQSPSNKVTEKGKDVELRCDPISGHTALYWYRQSLGQGLEFLIYFQGNSAPDKSGLPSDRFSAERTGGSVSTLTIQRTQQEDSAVYLCASSLALGTSNEQFFGPGTRLTVL.

This clonotype was recorded at least ten times. The V gene is TRBV3-1, the J gene TRBJ1-3; TRBD1 agrees at 8 bases. Germline lookup yields CDR1 LGHDT and CDR2 YNNKEL (reference sequence). Trimming took 4 bases from V and 0 from J; bases not matched to a gene: 8. The CDR3 length is 17 residues. CDR3 bases: TGTGCCAGCAGCCCGCCGGGACAGGCTTTCTCTGGAAACACCATATATTTT. This encodes CASSPPGQAFSGNTIYF.

At least ten counts were recorded for this clonotype. V and J are TRBV7-7 and TRBJ2-2; 7 bases map to TRBD2. The CDR3 contains 15 residues. V was pared by 5 bases and J by 4 bases, with 7 bases of the junction left unmatched. The germline V gene has CDR1 SSHAT and CDR2 FNYEAQ (reference sequence). CDR3 in DNA: TGTGCCAGCAGCCTGGGCCGGGAGGCCACCGGGGAGCTGTTTTTT. Residues: CASSLGREATGELFF.

This clonotype was seen repeatedly, ten times or more. The CDR3 DNA sequence: TGTGCCAGCAGTTTATTGGGGTTGAGCAATCAGCCCCAGCATTTT. As protein: CASSLLGLSNQPQHF. The V and J genes are TRBV12-3 or TRBV12-4 and TRBJ1-5, with D unclear. This CDR3 is built from 15 residues. V lost 2 bases and J 1 base, leaving 9 bases between the germline ends.

This clonotype was counted many times. V and J are TRBV10-2 and TRBJ1-1, with D uncertain. CDR1 WSHSY and CDR2 SAAADI come from the germline V gene. This CDR3 has 13 amino acids. The germline V and J ends were trimmed by 3 bases and 0 bases, with 5 bases remaining between them. CDR3 protein: CASSEGMNTEAFF. The CDR3 nucleotides are TGCGCCAGCAGTGAAGGCATGAACACTGAAGCTTTCTTT.

This clonotype was detected many times. The chain links TRBV6-6 to TRBJ1-1, with TRBD1 identical over 7 bases. The CDR3 has 14 amino acids. Looked up from germline, CDR1 is MNHNY and CDR2 is SVGAGI (reference sequence). V lost 5 bases, J lost 2 bases, and 5 bases stayed unmatched. CDR3 nucleotides: TGTGCCAGCAGTAATGGACAGGCTAACACTGAAGCTTTCTTT. Amino acids: CASSNGQANTEAFF.

This clonotype was detected many times. The V call is TRBV18, the J call TRBJ1-1, with D unclear. The CDR3 covers 14 residues. Trimming took 4 bases from V and 2 from J, leaving 11 bases between them. The V gene's germline CDR1 is KGHSH and CDR2 LQKENI. The CDR3 nucleotides read TGTGCCAGCTCACTCGCGGCGGCTAACACTGAAGCTTTCTTT. Amino acids: CASSLAAANTEAFF.